A selection of T cell receptor beta chains follows, all from one sample in a study of CD8+ T cells in alopecia areata. Here immunoSEQ multiplex PCR was the method, and the copy in TCRdb shows in-frame clones only, minus some. The sample has around 82,000 clones, roughly half seen once. Input material: NKG2D-high CD8+ T cells sorted from blood. The source is a human donor with alopecia areata. Each CDR3 is given with its conserved first and last residue. A D gene is named only where the DNA matches it firmly. Some rows have no size entry. The others give once, few or many, or a class for an expanded clone.

D gene	V gene	J gene	clone size	CDR3 length	CDR3 DNA	CDR3 protein
.	TRBV12-5	TRBJ1-2	.	15	TGTGCTAGTGGTTTGGACAGCGGAGCTAACTATGGCTACACCTTC	CASGLDSGANYGYTF
.	TRBV7-9	TRBJ2-7	few	13	TGTGCCAGCAGCTTAGCGGGCCACTACGAGCAGTACTTC	CASSLAGHYEQYF
.	TRBV29-1	TRBJ2-7	few	11	TGCAGCGTTGAACGTACGGGCGAGCAGTACTTC	CSVERTGEQYF
.	TRBV11-2	TRBJ1-6	.	12	TGTGCCAGCAGGATATTCGGGGGGCCCCTCCACTTT	CASRIFGGPLHF
TRBD1	TRBV7-9	TRBJ2-1	once	15	TGTGCCAGCAGGGACCCGGGACAGGGTTACAATGAGCAGTTCTTC	CASRDPGQGYNEQFF
.	TRBV7-8	TRBJ1-1	.	13	TGTGCCAGCAGCTACGTTGGGGGGACTGAAGCTTTCTTT	CASSYVGGTEAFF
.	TRBV27	TRBJ1-5	.	14	TGTGCCAGCAGTTTTCTCGGTATCAATCAGCCCCAGCATTTT	CASSFLGINQPQHF
.	TRBV7-9	TRBJ1-6	.	12	TGTGCCAGCAGCGCGAATAATTCACCCCTCCACTTT	CASSANNSPLHF
.	TRBV9	TRBJ2-3	.	14	TGTGCCAGCACGGGGGGCGGCGGAACAGATACGCAGTATTTT	CASTGGGGTDTQYF
TRBD2	TRBV25-1	TRBJ2-1	.	14	TGTGCCAGCAGTTGGATTGGGGAGGGGAATGAGCAGTTCTTC	CASSWIGEGNEQFF
.	TRBV29-1	TRBJ1-1	.	15	TGCAGCGGTTTTATTCTGACCTCTCTGGGCACTGAAGCTTTCTTT	CSGFILTSLGTEAFF
.	TRBV6-6	TRBJ2-1	.	14	TGTGCCACCTACAGCCGAGGCCTCTTCGATGAGCAGTTCTTC	CATYSRGLFDEQFF
.	TRBV11-2	TRBJ2-3	.	15	TGTGCCAGCAGCTTAGTTACAGCTAGCACAGATACGCAGTATTTT	CASSLVTASTDTQYF
.	TRBV5-6	TRBJ2-7	.	13	TGTGCCAGCAGCTTAGTTTCCAACTACGAGCAGTACTTC	CASSLVSNYEQYF
.	TRBV4-3	TRBJ2-3	.	13	TGCGCCAGCAGCCAGGGGGGAGTGGATACGCAGTATTTT	CASSQGGVDTQYF
.	TRBV7-9	TRBJ1-1	.	12	TGTGCCAGCAGCTTTGGAGGGGCTGAAGCTTTCTTT	CASSFGGAEAFF
.	TRBV9	TRBJ2-7	.	13	TGTGCCAGCAGCGTAGCCACGACAAGCGAGCAGTACTTC	CASSVATTSEQYF
.	TRBV23-1	TRBJ1-5	once	14	TGCGCCAGCAGTCAATTGGGTGGTGATCAGCCCCAGCATTTT	CASSQLGGDQPQHF
TRBD1	TRBV27	TRBJ1-2	.	12	TGTGCCAGCAGTCCCCGACAGGGCGGCTACACCTTC	CASSPRQGGYTF
.	TRBV30	TRBJ2-1	.	13	TGTGCCTGGACTCGTCCCCTACGCAATGAGCAGTTCTTC	CAWTRPLRNEQFF
.	TRBV28	TRBJ1-5	.	17	.	CASSTSKGVYSNQPQHF
.	TRBV28	TRBJ1-2	.	15	TGTGCCAGCAGTTTAGATCACGCGGCTAACTATGGCTACACCTTC	CASSLDHAANYGYTF
.	TRBV2	TRBJ2-1	.	13	TGTGCCAGCAGTGAAGACTCCCTCAATGAGCAGTTCTTC	CASSEDSLNEQFF
.	TRBV2	TRBJ2-1	.	15	TGTGCCAGCAGTGAGCCGGGGGCCCGGGCCAATGAGCAGTTCTTC	CASSEPGARANEQFF
.	TRBV27	TRBJ2-1	.	13	TGTGCCAGCAGTACCCACTACAACAATGAGCAGTTCTTC	CASSTHYNNEQFF
.	TRBV29-1	TRBJ2-7	.	11	TGCAGCGTTGAAGCCGGGGTCGAGCAGTACTTC	CSVEAGVEQYF
TRBD2	TRBV27	TRBJ2-3	.	15	TGTGCCAGCATCCCTAGCGGGGGGGCGGCAGATACGCAGTATTTT	CASIPSGGAADTQYF
.	TRBV5-1	TRBJ2-2	.	15	TGCGCCACCTCCCCGGACGGGGGAGCGACCGGGGAGCTGTTTTTT	CATSPDGGATGELFF
.	TRBV7-9	TRBJ2-5	few	15	TGTGCCAGCGCCCCTTTCAGGGGTCAACAAGAGACCCAGTACTTC	CASAPFRGQQETQYF
TRBD1	TRBV29-1	TRBJ2-7	.	12	TGCAGCGCCCGGGACAGGGACCACGAGCAGTACTTC	CSARDRDHEQYF
TRBD1	TRBV2	TRBJ1-2	few	16	TGTGCCAGCAACACGGGACGAAACGGACAGGGGGTTGGCTACACCTTC	CASNTGRNGQGVGYTF
.	TRBV7-9	TRBJ2-2	.	14	TGTGCCAGCAGCCAGACCAGGGCAACCGGGGAGCTGTTTTTT	CASSQTRATGELFF
.	TRBV2	TRBJ2-7	few	15	TGTGCCAGCAGTGAAACAGGGGCGGACTACATCGAGCAGTACTTC	CASSETGADYIEQYF
.	TRBV30	TRBJ2-1	.	13	TGTGCCTGGAGTCCCGGCGATTACAATGAGCAGTTCTTC	CAWSPGDYNEQFF
.	TRBV29-1	TRBJ2-7	.	13	TGCAGCGCCCTGGACCCCAGGGCCCACGAGCAGTACTTC	CSALDPRAHEQYF